The 10 T cell receptor beta chains given below trace back to one sample, sequenced in a study (dated by TCRdb to between 2020 and 2023). Receptor libraries were prepared by the immunoSEQ multiplex PCR assay. TCRdb holds this immuneACCESS table with in-frame rearrangements only. Some clones are missing; in checked studies, unresolved V genes explain under half, and the rest has no known cause. Within this sample are 68,000 or so clones, with 93% of them counted one time only. The ten largest clonotypes hold 4% to 4.5% of the sample. Sample: PBMCs. Receptor source: a man aged 40-49 years with rheumatoid arthritis.

The gene calls are TRBV7-3 and TRBJ1-1; possibly TRBD1 for D (5 bases). Germline loops: CDR1 SGHTA, CDR2 FQGTGA. CDR3 length: 15 amino acids. V shed 5 bases and J shed 0 bases, with 13 bases lying between them. CDR3 nucleotide sequence: TGTGCCAGCAGCCTGGGGCTGGGGTTGAACACTGAAGCTTTCTTT. Its protein is CASSLGLGLNTEAFF. Full variable domain (rest looked up from reference TRBV7-3 and TRBJ1-1): GAGVSQTPSNKVTEKGKYVELRCDPISGHTALYWYRQSLGQGPEFLIYFQGTGAADDSGLPNDRFFAVRPEGSVSTLKIQRTERGDSAVYLCASSLGLGLNTEAFFGQGTRLTVV.

The rearrangement uses TRBV5-1 and TRBJ2-7, with TRBD2 matching 9 bases. V shed 1 base and J 4 bases; nucleotides not matched to a gene: 9. Germline-derived CDR1 and CDR2 are SGHRS and YFSETQ. The CDR3 spans 16 residues. The CDR3 sequence: CASSLPRLAAPYEQYF. CDR3 bases: TGCGCCAGCAGCTTGCCCAGACTAGCGGCTCCTTACGAGCAGTACTTC. Filled out from reference TRBV5-1 and TRBJ2-7, the complete variable domain reads KAGVTQTPRYLIKTRGQQVTLSCSPISGHRSVSWYQQTPGQGLQFLFEYFSETQRNKGNFPGRFSGRQFSNSRSEMNVSTLELGDSALYLCASSLPRLAAPYEQYFGPGTRLTVT.

V is TRBV29-1 and J is TRBJ2-7; 7 bases fit TRBD2. Germline CDR1 SQVTM, CDR2 ANQGSEA. This CDR3 has 15 amino acids. J gave up 0 bases and V 5 bases, and 10 bases lay outside the gene matches. As DNA, the CDR3 is TGCAGCGTTCAATCAGCGGGCGGGAGCTCCTACGAGCAGTACTTC. Amino acids: CSVQSAGGSSYEQYF.

The chain combines TRBV5-1 with TRBJ1-2; D is possibly TRBD1 (6 bases). Germline V gene sequence: CDR1 SGHRS, CDR2 YFSETQ. The CDR3 covers 16 residues. Trimming took off 5 bases at V and 3 bases at J, with 20 bases between the two ends. CDR3 nucleotide sequence: TGCGCCAGCAGTTCTAAAACGGGACATTCGGACTATGGCTACACCTTC. This translates into CASSSKTGHSDYGYTF.

This chain joins TRBV7-2 and TRBJ2-2, with D possibly TRBD1 on 5 matching bases. V gave up 7 bases and J gave up 1 base, with 13 bases separating them. The CDR3 extends over 15 amino acids. Germline CDR1 reads SGHTA; CDR2 reads FQGNSA. The CDR3 sequence is CASILGQLNTGELFF. Here the CDR3 DNA reads TGTGCCAGCATCCTAGGACAACTGAACACCGGGGAGCTGTTTTTT.

The gene calls are TRBV7-9 and TRBJ2-7; D unresolved. V was shortened by 7 bases and J by 5 bases, with 12 bases between the two germline ends. The CDR3 has 12 residues. Germline CDR1 reads SEHNR; CDR2 reads FQNEAQ (reference sequence). CDR3 sequence: CASTMGSHEQYF. In nucleotides, the CDR3 is TGTGCCAGCACCATGGGGTCCCACGAGCAGTACTTC.

The chain joins TRBV6-5 to TRBJ2-7; perhaps TRBD1 as D (6 bases). The CDR3 totals 13 residues. The germline CDR1 and CDR2 sequences are MNHEY and SVGAGI. V was trimmed by 6 bases and J by 0 bases, leaving 9 bases between them. CDR3 residues: CASSRDTSYEQYF. The CDR3, as DNA: TGTGCCAGCAGCCGGGACACCTCCTACGAGCAGTACTTC.

This clone has just one count. The V and J genes are TRBV5-1 and TRBJ2-7, with D unclear. The CDR3 covers 11 residues. V shed 2 bases and J shed 3 bases, with 3 bases lying between them. CDR1 SGHRS and CDR2 YFSETQ come from the germline V gene. CDR3 amino acids: CASSFGYEQYF. DNA for the CDR3: TGCGCCAGCAGCTTTGGCTACGAGCAGTACTTC.

This rearrangement joins TRBV28 to TRBJ2-7; D is ambiguous. The CDR3 runs to 13 residues. From germline, CDR1 is MDHEN and CDR2 SYDVKM. V lost 6 bases and J lost 6, with 15 bases in between. In DNA form, the CDR3 reads TGTGCCAGCAGAGACGGACGGAGTACCGAGCAGTACTTC. Translating it yields CASRDGRSTEQYF. Full variable domain (remainder filled in from reference TRBV28 and TRBJ2-7): DVKVTQSSRYLVKRTGEKVFLECVQDMDHENMFWYRQDPGLGLRLIYFSYDVKMKEKGDIPEGYSVSREKKERFSLILESASTNQTSMYLCASRDGRSTEQYFGPGTRLTVT.

This clone was seen more than once but under ten times. The chain couples TRBV30 to TRBJ1-3, with unresolved D. The CDR3 is 12 residues long. The V end lost 4 bases, the J end lost 0 bases, and 4 bases lay between the germline ends. Per germline, CDR1 GTSNPN and CDR2 SVGIG (reference sequence). CDR3 DNA: TGTGCCTGGAAGGCCTCTGGAAACACCATATATTTT. Translation gives CAWKASGNTIYF.